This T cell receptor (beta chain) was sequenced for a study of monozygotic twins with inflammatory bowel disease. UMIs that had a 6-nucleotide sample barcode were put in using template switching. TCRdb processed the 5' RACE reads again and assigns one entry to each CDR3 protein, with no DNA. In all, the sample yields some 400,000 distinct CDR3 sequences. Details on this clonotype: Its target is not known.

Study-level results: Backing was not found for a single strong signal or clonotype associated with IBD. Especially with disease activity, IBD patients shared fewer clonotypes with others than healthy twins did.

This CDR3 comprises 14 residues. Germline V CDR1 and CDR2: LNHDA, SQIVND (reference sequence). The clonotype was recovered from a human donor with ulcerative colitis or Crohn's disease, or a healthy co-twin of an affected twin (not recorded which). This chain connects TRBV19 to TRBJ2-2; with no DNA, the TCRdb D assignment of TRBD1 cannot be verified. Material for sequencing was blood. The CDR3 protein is CASRPDRATGELFF.